This TCR beta chain appears in the sequencing data of a study of T cell responses to AZD1222 COVID-19 vaccine. The CDR3 loop spans 13 amino acids. The V end was cut by 0 bases, the J end by 5 bases, with 4 bases between. The germline V gene encodes CDR1 LNHDA and CDR2 SQIVND (reference sequence). TCRdb's copy holds only in-frame clones and misses some; the assay was immunoSEQ multiplex PCR. The sample lists 200,000 to 250,000 clones, about 94% seen once, with approximately 1.5% in the top ten. As for this clone: Its cognate antigen is unknown.

Overall study results and limits: At 160-218 and 743-854, vaccine-associated CD4 TCRs were dominant, and they spanned spike. Variant regions that are unmutated are reportedly the target of nearly half of spike-specific TCRs. Repertoire samples came only from after the peak T cell response. Receipt of two AZD1222 doses was followed by a rise in Spike-specific TCR breadth and depth.

This chain uses TRBV19 with TRBJ2-2; no clear D gene. This receptor was obtained from an adult who received the MenACWY meningococcal vaccine as a control. The input for sequencing was peripheral blood, taken 28 days after the second dose of the MenACWY control vaccine. The CDR3 loop reads CASSIDGTGELFF. CDR3 bases: TGTGCCAGTAGTATAGATGGGACCGGGGAGCTGTTTTTT.